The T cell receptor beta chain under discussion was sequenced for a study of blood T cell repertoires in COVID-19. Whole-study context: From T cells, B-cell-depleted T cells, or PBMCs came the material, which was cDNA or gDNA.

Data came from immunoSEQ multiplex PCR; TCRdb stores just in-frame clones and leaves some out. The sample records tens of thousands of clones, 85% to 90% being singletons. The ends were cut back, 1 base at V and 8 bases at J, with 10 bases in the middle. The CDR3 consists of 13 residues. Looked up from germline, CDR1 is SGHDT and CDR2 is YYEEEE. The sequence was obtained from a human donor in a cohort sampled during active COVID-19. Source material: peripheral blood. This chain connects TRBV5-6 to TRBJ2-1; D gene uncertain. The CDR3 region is CASSLLGSYEQFF. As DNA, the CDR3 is TGTGCCAGCAGCTTGCTCGGTAGCTATGAGCAGTTCTTC.